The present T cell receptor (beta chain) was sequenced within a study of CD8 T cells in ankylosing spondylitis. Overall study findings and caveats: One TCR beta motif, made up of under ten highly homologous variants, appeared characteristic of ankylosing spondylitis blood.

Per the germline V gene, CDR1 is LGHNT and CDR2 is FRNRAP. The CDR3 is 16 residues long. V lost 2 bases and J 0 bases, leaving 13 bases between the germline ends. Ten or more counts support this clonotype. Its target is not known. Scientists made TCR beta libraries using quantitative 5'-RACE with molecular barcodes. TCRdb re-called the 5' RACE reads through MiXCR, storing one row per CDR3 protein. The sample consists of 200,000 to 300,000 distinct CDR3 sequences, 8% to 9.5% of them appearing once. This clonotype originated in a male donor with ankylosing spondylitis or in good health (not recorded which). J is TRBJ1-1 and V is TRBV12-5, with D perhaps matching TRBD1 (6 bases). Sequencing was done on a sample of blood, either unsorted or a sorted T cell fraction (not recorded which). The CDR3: CASGLRGSFLNTEAFF. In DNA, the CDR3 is TGTGCTAGTGGTTTGAGGGGGTCGTTCTTGAACACTGAAGCTTTCTTT.